A selection of T cell receptor beta chains follows, all from one sample in a study of blood T cell repertoires in COVID-19. The assay was immunoSEQ multiplex PCR, and TCRdb's table has in-frame clones only and misses some. Among about 300,000 clones listed, 88% were seen once. Sequencing used peripheral blood. Receptor source: a woman under 40 who had recovered from COVID-19. Both conserved end residues are part of each CDR3. The D gene is left open where the match is weak. Some rows have no size entry. The others give once, few or many, or a class for an expanded clone.

V	size	D	J	DNA	CDR3
TRBV12-5	NA	TRBD1	TRBJ1-1	TGTGCTAGTGGTCTCAGGGGGTCGAACACTGAAGCTTTCTTT	CASGLRGSNTEAFF
TRBV19	NA	TRBD1	TRBJ1-1	TGTGCCAGTAGGGACAGGGGGCGCTTTTTGGGGAACACTGAAGCTTTCTTT	CASRDRGRFLGNTEAFF
TRBV28	NA	TRBD1	TRBJ1-1	TGTGCCAGCAGTCGCTACCAGGGGGCGCAAACTGAAGCTTTCTTT	CASSRYQGAQTEAFF
TRBV14	NA	TRBD2	TRBJ2-1	TGTGCCAGCAGCCAAGCATTCGGACTAGCCGACAATGAGCAGTTCTTC	CASSQAFGLADNEQFF
TRBV30	NA	NA	TRBJ1-3	TGTGCCTGGAGTCGGACAGTAACTGGAAACACCATATATTTT	CAWSRTVTGNTIYF
TRBV12-3/TRBV12-4	NA	NA	TRBJ2-5	TGTGCCAGCAGTATCAGGCCGGAGACCCAGTACTTC	CASSIRPETQYF
TRBV5-1	NA	TRBD2	TRBJ2-7	TGCGCCAGCAGCTTGGGGACTAGCCCCCAGTACTTC	CASSLGTSPQYF
TRBV7-9	NA	NA	TRBJ1-3	TGTGCCAGCAGCTTAGGGAGCTCGGGGTACGGAAACACCATATATTTT	CASSLGSSGYGNTIYF
TRBV10-1	NA	TRBD1	TRBJ1-5	TGCGCCAGCAGTGAGAAAGAGGACAGGAGATCCAATCAGCCCCAGCATTTT	CASSEKEDRRSNQPQHF
TRBV9	NA	NA	TRBJ2-1	TGTGCCAGCAGCGTAGAACCTAGCGAGAGCAATGAGCAGTTCTTC	CASSVEPSESNEQFF
TRBV7-9	NA	TRBD1	TRBJ1-6	TGTGCCAGCAGCCTGGGACAGAATTCTTATAATTCACCCCTCCACTTT	CASSLGQNSYNSPLHF
TRBV19	NA	TRBD1	TRBJ1-2	TGTGCCAGTAATCGGGACAGACAATCTGGCTACACCTTC	CASNRDRQSGYTF
TRBV5-1	NA	NA	TRBJ1-1	TGCGCCAGCGCCCCCGACAGGCCGAACACTGAAGCTTTCTTT	CASAPDRPNTEAFF
TRBV27	NA	TRBD2	TRBJ2-7	TGTGCCAGCAGTCCCGGACTAGCGGGGGGGCAGTACGAGCAGTACTTC	CASSPGLAGGQYEQYF
TRBV24-1	NA	NA	TRBJ2-5	TGTGCCACCAGTGATCCCGGACAGACCGGGGAGACCCAGTACTTC	CATSDPGQTGETQYF
TRBV24-1	once	NA	TRBJ2-3	TGTGCCACCAGTGATCCCCCCGGGGAAGGCACAGATACGCAGTATTTT	CATSDPPGEGTDTQYF
TRBV9	NA	TRBD1	TRBJ1-1	TGTGCCAGCAGCGTAGAGGGGGCGGGTAACACTGAAGCTTTCTTT	CASSVEGAGNTEAFF
TRBV3-1/TRBV3-2	NA	TRBD1	TRBJ1-6	TGTGCCAGCAGCCAAGTTCGAGACAGGGTATCACCCCTCCACTTT	CASSQVRDRVSPLHF
TRBV28	NA	TRBD1	TRBJ2-7	TGTGCCAGCAGTTCGAGGGACAGGGGGCAGTACTTC	CASSSRDRGQYF
TRBV5-4	once	NA	TRBJ1-3	TGTGCCAGCAGTTCAGGGGACGGAAACACCATATATTTT	CASSSGDGNTIYF
TRBV19	NA	TRBD1	TRBJ2-5	TGTGCCAGTAGTGCCAGGGACAGGGGGGCCCAAGAGACCCAGTACTTC	CASSARDRGAQETQYF
TRBV2	NA	NA	TRBJ1-5	TGTGCCAGCACGGGGTTTGCTCAGCCCCAGCATTTT	CASTGFAQPQHF
TRBV10-3	NA	NA	TRBJ1-5	TGTGCCATCAGGACGGGGAATCAGCCCCAGCATTTT	CAIRTGNQPQHF
TRBV5-1	NA	NA	TRBJ1-1	TGCGCCAGCAGCTTACAGCTCGGTACTGAAGCTTTCTTT	CASSLQLGTEAFF
TRBV3-1/TRBV3-2	NA	NA	TRBJ2-3	TGTGCCAGCAGCCAGAGGGGCGGGGTAACAGATACGCAGTATTTT	CASSQRGGVTDTQYF
TRBV27	NA	NA	TRBJ2-3	TGTGCCAGCAGTCTCACCGGAGGGAACACGCAGTATTTT	CASSLTGGNTQYF
TRBV7-9	NA	TRBD1	TRBJ1-1	TGTGCCAGCAGCGCAAGACAGGGAGCTTTCTTT	CASSARQGAFF
TRBV29-1	NA	TRBD1	TRBJ1-4	TGCAGCGGATATGCAGGGACAGATGCAACTAATGAAAAACTGTTTTTT	CSGYAGTDATNEKLFF
TRBV28	NA	TRBD1	TRBJ1-5	TGTGCCAGCAACATCCCCGGGACAGGCAATCAGCCCCAGCATTTT	CASNIPGTGNQPQHF
TRBV11-2	NA	NA	TRBJ2-7	TGTGCCAGCAGCTTCGGGGGCTCCTACGAGCAGTACTTC	CASSFGGSYEQYF
TRBV24-1	NA	TRBD2	TRBJ2-1	TGTGCCACCAGTGACCCATCTCTAGCGGGGGCCCCCCACAGTGAGCAGTTCTTC	CATSDPSLAGAPHSEQFF
TRBV18	NA	NA	TRBJ1-3	TGTGCCAGCTCACCAAGCAGGGGCACGGATGGAAACACCATATATTTT	CASSPSRGTDGNTIYF
TRBV27	NA	NA	TRBJ2-3	TGTGCCAGCAGTTTAAACCCGGACTACCCAGATACGCAGTATTTT	CASSLNPDYPDTQYF